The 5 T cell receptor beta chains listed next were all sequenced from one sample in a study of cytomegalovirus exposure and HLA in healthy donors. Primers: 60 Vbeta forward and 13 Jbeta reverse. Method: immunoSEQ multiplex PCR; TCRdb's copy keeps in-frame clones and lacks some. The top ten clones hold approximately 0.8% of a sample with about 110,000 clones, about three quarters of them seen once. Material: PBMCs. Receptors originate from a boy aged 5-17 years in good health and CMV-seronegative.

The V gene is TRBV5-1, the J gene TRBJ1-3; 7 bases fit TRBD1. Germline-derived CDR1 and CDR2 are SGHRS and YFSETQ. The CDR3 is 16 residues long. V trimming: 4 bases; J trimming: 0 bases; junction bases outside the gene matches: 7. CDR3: CASSPQGPVSGNTIYF. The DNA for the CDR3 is TGCGCCAGCAGCCCACAGGGGCCAGTCTCTGGAAACACCATATATTTT.

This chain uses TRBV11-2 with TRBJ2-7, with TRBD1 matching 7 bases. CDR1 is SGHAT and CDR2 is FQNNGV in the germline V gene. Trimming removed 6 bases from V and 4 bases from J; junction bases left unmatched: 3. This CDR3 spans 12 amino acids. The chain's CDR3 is CASSSGGYEQYF. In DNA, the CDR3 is TGTGCCAGCAGTTCAGGGGGATACGAGCAGTACTTC.

The CDR3 region has the DNA TGCGCCAGCAGCTTTGATATCGGCACTGAAGCTTTCTTT. It is translated as CASSFDIGTEAFF. The V gene is TRBV5-1, the J gene TRBJ1-1; the D is unclear. The CDR3 runs 13 residues. CDR1 is SGHRS and CDR2 is YFSETQ in the germline V gene. V was clipped by 2 bases and J by 4 bases, with 9 bases between them.

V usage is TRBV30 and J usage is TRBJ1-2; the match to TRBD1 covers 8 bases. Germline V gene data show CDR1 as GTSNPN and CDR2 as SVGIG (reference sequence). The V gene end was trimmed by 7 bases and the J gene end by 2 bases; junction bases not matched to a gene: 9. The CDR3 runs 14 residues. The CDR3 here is CAYTWTGTNYGYTF. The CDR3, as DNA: TGTGCCTACACTTGGACAGGGACCAACTATGGCTACACCTTC. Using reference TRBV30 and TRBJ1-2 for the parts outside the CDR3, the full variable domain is SQTIHQWPATLVQPVGSPLSLECTVEGTSNPNLYWYRQAAGRGLQLLFYSVGIGQISSEVPQNLSASRPQDRQFILSSKKLLLSDSGFYLCAYTWTGTNYGYTFGSGTRLTVV.

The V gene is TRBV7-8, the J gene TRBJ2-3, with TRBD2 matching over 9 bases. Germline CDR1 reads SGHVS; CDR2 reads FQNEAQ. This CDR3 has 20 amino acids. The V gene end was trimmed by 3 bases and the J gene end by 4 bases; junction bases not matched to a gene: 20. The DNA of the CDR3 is TGTGCCAGCAGCTTTAGGAGGCTAGCGGGGCTCCTTAAGGCCCCAGATACGCAGTATTTT. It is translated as CASSFRRLAGLLKAPDTQYF.